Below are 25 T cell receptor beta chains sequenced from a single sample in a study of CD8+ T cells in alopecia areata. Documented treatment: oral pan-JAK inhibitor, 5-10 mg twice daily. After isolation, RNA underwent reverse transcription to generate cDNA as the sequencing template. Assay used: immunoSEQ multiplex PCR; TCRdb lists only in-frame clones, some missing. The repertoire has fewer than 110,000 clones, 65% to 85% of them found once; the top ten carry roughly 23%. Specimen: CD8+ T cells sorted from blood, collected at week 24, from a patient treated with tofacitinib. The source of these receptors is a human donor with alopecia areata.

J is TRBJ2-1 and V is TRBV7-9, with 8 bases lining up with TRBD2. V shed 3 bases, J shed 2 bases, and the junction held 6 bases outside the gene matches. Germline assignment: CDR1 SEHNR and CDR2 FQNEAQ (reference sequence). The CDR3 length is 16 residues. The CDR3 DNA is TGTGCCAGCAGCTTCGGAGACGGGGGGGCCTACAATGAGCAGTTCTTC. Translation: CASSFGDGGAYNEQFF.

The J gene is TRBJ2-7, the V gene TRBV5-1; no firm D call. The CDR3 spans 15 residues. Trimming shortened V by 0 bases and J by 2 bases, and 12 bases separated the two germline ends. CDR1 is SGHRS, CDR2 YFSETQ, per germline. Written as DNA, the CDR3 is TGCGCCAGCAGCTTGGCGGGCCCTACTCCCTACGAGCAGTACTTC. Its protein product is CASSLAGPTPYEQYF.

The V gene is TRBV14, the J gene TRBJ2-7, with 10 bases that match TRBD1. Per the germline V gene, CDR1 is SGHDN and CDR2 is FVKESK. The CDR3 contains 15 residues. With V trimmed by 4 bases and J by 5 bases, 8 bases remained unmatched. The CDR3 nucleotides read TGTGCCAGCAGCCCCCCGGGACAGGGGATCAACGAGCAGTACTTC. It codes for CASSPPGQGINEQYF.

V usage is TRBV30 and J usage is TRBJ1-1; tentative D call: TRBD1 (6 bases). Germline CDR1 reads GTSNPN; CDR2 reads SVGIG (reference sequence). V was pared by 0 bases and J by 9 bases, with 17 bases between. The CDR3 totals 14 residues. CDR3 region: CAWSVGGTLTKAFF. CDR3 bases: TGTGCCTGGAGTGTCGGGGGCACATTAACTAAAGCTTTCTTT.

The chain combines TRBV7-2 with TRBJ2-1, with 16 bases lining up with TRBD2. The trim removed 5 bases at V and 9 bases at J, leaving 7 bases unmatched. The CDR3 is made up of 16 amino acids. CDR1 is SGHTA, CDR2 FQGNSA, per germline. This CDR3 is CASSLGTSGGAGEQFF. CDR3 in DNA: TGTGCCAGCAGCCTCGGGACTAGCGGGGGGGCCGGTGAGCAGTTCTTC.

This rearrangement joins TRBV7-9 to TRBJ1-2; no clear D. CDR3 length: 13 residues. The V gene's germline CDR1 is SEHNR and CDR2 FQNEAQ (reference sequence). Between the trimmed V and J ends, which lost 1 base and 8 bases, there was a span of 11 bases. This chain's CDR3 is CASSLGNFGGYTF. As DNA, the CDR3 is TGTGCCAGCAGCTTAGGGAATTTTGGCGGCTACACCTTC.

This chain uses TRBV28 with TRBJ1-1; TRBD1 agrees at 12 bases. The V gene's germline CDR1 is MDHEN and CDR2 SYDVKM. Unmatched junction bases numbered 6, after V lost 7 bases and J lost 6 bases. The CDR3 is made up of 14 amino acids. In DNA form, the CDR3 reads TGTGCCAGCACCTCGGGGACAGGGGGCTCTGAAGCTTTCTTT. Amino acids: CASTSGTGGSEAFF.

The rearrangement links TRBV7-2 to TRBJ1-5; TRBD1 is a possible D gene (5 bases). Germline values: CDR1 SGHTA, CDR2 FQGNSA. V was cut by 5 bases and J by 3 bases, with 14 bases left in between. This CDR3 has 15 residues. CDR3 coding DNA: TGTGCCAGCAGCCCTGGTGTGGGGGACAATCAGCCCCAGCATTTT. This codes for CASSPGVGDNQPQHF.

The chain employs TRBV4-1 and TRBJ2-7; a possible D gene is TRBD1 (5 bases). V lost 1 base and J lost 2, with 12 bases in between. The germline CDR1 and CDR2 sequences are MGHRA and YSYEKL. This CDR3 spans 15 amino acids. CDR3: CASSQGPGYPYEQYF. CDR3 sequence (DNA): TGCGCCAGCAGCCAAGGGCCAGGGTATCCCTACGAGCAGTACTTC.

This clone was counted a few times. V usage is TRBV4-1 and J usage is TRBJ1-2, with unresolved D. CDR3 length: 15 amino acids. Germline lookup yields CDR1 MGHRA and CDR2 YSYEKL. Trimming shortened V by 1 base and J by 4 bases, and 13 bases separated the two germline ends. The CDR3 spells CASSQAQATGYGYTF. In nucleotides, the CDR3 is TGCGCCAGCAGCCAAGCCCAGGCAACTGGCTATGGCTACACCTTC.

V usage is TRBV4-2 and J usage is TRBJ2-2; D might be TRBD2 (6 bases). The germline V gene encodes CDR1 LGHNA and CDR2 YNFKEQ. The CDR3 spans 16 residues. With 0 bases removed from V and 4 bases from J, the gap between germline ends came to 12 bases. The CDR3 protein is CASSQDTAGRTGELFF. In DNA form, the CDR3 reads TGTGCCAGCAGCCAAGATACGGCGGGGCGCACCGGGGAGCTGTTTTTT.

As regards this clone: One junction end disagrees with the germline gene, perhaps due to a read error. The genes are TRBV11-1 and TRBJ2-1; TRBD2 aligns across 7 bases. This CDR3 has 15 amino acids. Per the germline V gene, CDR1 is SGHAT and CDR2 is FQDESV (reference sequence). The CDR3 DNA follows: TGTGCCAGCAGCTTGGGGACTACCCACTACGATGAGCAGTTCTTC. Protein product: CASSLGTTHYDEQFF.

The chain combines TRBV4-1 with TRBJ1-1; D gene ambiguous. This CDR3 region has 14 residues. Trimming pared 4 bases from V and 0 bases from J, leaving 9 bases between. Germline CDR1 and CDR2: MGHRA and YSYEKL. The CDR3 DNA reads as TGCGCCAGCAGCCTCGTAGGAGTGAACACTGAAGCTTTCTTT. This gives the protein CASSLVGVNTEAFF.

In DNA, the CDR3 is TGTGCCAGCAGTGAAGCTAGACCTAACTATGGCTACACCTTC. Its protein product is CASSEARPNYGYTF. The rearrangement joins TRBV6-1 to TRBJ1-2, with D hard to call. Germline assignment: CDR1 MNHNS and CDR2 SASEGT. The CDR3 spans 14 residues. V lost 0 bases and J lost 0, with 5 bases in between.

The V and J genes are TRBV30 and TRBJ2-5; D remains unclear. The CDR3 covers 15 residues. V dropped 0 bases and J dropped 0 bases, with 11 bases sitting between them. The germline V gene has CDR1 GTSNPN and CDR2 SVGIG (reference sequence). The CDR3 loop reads CAWSVPRLYQETQYF. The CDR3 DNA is TGTGCCTGGAGTGTACCCCGGTTGTACCAAGAGACCCAGTACTTC.

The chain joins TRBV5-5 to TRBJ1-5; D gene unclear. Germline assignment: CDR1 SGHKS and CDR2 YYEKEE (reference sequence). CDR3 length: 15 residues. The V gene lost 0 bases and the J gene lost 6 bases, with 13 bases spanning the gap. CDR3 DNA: TGTGCCAGCAGCTTGGGGTCAGGAGGGATTCAGCCCCAGCATTTT. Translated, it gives CASSLGSGGIQPQHF.

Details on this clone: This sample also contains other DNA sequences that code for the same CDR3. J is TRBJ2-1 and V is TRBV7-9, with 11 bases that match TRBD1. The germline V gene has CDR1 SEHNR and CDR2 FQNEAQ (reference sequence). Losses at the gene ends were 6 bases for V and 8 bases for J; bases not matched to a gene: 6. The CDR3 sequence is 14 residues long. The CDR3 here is CASRPWTGGYEQFF. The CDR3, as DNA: TGTGCCAGCAGACCCTGGACAGGGGGCTATGAGCAGTTCTTC.

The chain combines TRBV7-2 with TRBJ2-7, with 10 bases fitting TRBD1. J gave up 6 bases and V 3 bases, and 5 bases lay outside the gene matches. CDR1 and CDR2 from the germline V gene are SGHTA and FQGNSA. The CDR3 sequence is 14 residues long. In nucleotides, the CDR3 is TGTGCCAGCAGCTTCCCGGGACAGGGGTTCGAGCAGTACTTC. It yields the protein CASSFPGQGFEQYF.

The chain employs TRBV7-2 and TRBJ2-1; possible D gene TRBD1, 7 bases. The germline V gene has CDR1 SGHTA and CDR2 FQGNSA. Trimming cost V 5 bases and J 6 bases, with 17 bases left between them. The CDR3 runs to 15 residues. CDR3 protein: CASSPTGMGGNEQFF. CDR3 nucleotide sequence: TGTGCCAGCAGCCCGACAGGGATGGGAGGCAATGAGCAGTTCTTC.

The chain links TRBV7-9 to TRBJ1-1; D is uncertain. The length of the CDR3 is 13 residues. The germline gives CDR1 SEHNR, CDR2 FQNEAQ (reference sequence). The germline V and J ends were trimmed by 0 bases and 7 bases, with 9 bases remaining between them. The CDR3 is CASSLADSGEAFF. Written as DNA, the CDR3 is TGTGCCAGCAGCTTAGCGGACTCCGGTGAAGCTTTCTTT. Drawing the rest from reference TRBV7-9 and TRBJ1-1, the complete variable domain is DTGVSQNPRHKITKRGQNVTFRCDPISEHNRLYWYRQTLGQGPEFLTYFQNEAQLEKSRLLSDRFSAERPKGSFSTLEIQRTEQGDSAMYLCASSLADSGEAFFGQGTRLTVV.

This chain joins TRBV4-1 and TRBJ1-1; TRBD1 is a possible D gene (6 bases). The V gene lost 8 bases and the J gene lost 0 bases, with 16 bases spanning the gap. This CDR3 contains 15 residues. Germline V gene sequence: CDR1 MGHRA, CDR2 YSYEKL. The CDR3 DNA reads TGCGCCAGCGGAAACAGGGACCTAATGAACACTGAAGCTTTCTTT. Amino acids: CASGNRDLMNTEAFF.

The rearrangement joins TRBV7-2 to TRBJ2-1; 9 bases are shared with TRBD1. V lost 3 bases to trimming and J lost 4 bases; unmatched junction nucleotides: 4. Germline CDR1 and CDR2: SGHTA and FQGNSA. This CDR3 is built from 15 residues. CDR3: CASSFTGGPYNEQFF. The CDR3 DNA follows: TGTGCCAGCAGCTTCACAGGGGGCCCTTACAATGAGCAGTTCTTC.

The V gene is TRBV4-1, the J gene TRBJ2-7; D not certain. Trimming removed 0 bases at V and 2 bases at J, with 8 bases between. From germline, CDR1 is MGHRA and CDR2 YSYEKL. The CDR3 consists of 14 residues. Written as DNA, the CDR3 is TGCGCCAGCAGCCAAGAGGGCAGTACCTACGAGCAGTACTTC. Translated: CASSQEGSTYEQYF.

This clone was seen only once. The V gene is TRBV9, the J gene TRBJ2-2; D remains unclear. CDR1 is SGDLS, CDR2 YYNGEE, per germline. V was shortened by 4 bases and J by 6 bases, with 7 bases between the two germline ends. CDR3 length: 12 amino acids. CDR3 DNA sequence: TGTGCCAGCAGCTCGAGCGCCGGGGAGCTGTTTTTT. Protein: CASSSSAGELFF.

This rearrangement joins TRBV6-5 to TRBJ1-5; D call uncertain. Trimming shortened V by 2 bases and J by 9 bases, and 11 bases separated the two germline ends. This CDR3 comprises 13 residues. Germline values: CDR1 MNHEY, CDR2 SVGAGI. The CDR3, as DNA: TGTGCCAGCAGTTACAACAACCGGGGGCCCCAGCATTTT. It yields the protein CASSYNNRGPQHF.